The clone carrying this T cell receptor (beta chain) was seen a handful of times. As yet, its antigen is unknown. This sample is drawn from a study of cytomegalovirus exposure and HLA in healthy donors. Points from the study as a whole: Specific recognition of CMV antigens was confirmed in vitro for three chains (all CMV-associated).

V lost 4 bases to trimming and J lost 0 bases, with 10 bases between them. The CDR3 spans 14 residues. Germline V gene lookup returns CDR1 MNHNS and CDR2 SASEGT. Both 60 Vbeta primers and 13 Jbeta primers went into the PCR. The assay was immunoSEQ multiplex PCR, and TCRdb's table has in-frame clones only and misses some. This table holds some 200,000 clones, roughly 13% found once. The sequence came from a man aged 45 to 65 in good health and CMV-seropositive. The sequenced material came from PBMCs. The chain couples TRBV6-1 to TRBJ2-7; the D gene is possibly TRBD1 (5 bases). CDR3: CASSGRVASYEQYF. CDR3 DNA sequence: TGTGCCAGCAGTGGCAGGGTGGCCTCCTACGAGCAGTACTTC.